This is a list of T cell receptor beta chains from one sample in a study of Graves' ophthalmopathy and Graves' hyperthyroidism. Each CDR3 protein is one row after TCRdb ran MiXCR on the multiplex PCR reads. The data show about 500,000 distinct CDR3 sequences, less than 40% seen once. The sequencing sample was made of peripheral blood or thyroid tissue (not recorded which). The receptor source for this set is an adult man with Graves' hyperthyroidism. Each CDR3 is given with its conserved first and last residue. D genes are given only for firm matches. The listing skips clone size in some rows; elsewhere it reads once, few, many or a size class.

TRBJ1-6,many,TRBV2,TRBD1,CASRSTGFQANF,TGTGCCAGCCGATCGACAGGGTTTCAAGCGAACTTT
TRBJ1-3,many,TRBV6-5,-,CASSYSISGAGNTIYF,TGTGCCAGCAGTTACTCGATTTCCGGGGCTGGAAACACCATATATTTT
TRBJ1-6,-,TRBV7-2,-,CASSFSGGKRLHF,TGTGCCAGCAGCTTTAGCGGGGGGAAACGCCTCCACTTT
TRBJ1-2,-,TRBV25-1,-,CAPPGPKNHGYTF,TGTGCTCCTCCGGGACCAAAAAACCATGGCTACACCTTC
TRBJ2-5,-,TRBV5-6,-,CASSALAQGSDPQETQYF,TGTGCCAGCAGCGCCCTGGCTCAGGGATCGGACCCACAAGAGACCCAGTACTTC
TRBJ2-5,many,TRBV7-8,TRBD2,CASSLAATSGVGTQYF,TGTGCCAGCAGCTTAGCCGCGACTAGCGGGGTAGGGACCCAGTACTTC
TRBJ2-6,many,TRBV5-1,TRBD1,CASSPGQGAPGANVLTF,TGCGCCAGCAGCCCGGGACAGGGGGCGCCTGGGGCCAACGTCCTGACTTTC
TRBJ2-1,-,TRBV7-2,TRBD2,CASSHPGLADNEQFF,TGTGCCAGCAGTCATCCGGGACTAGCGGACAATGAGCAGTTCTTC
TRBJ2-7,many,TRBV10-2,TRBD2,CASSHTSDTYEQYF,TGCGCCAGCAGTCACACTAGCGATACCTACGAGCAGTACTTC
TRBJ2-7,many,TRBV10-3,TRBD2,CAISGTSDEQYF,TGTGCCATCAGTGGGACTAGCGACGAGCAGTACTTC
TRBJ2-6,many,TRBV19,-,CASSTYRASGANVLTF,TGTGCCAGTAGTACTTACAGGGCCTCTGGGGCCAACGTCCTGACTTTC
TRBJ2-7,many,TRBV4-2,TRBD2,CASSQERQRDYEQYF,TGTGCCAGCAGCCAAGAAAGGCAGCGGGACTACGAGCAGTACTTC
TRBJ1-5,many,TRBV20-1,-,CSAREFSNQPQHF,TGCAGTGCTAGAGAGTTTAGCAATCAGCCCCAGCATTTT
TRBJ1-2,-,TRBV6-6,-,CASRVRDANYGYTF,TGTGCCAGCAGGGTCCGGGACGCAAACTATGGCTACACCTTC
TRBJ2-5,few,TRBV7-3,TRBD1,CAWSPLGTGGQETQYF,TGTGCCTGGAGCCCCTTGGGGACAGGGGGGCAAGAGACCCAGTACTTC
TRBJ2-5,-,TRBV20-1,-,CSARPSALPKPQETQYF,TGCAGTGCTAGACCCTCGGCCCTCCCGAAGCCCCAAGAGACCCAGTACTTC
TRBJ2-5,-,TRBV7-9,-,CASSQVWSGTQETQYF,TGTGCCAGCAGCCAAGTTTGGAGCGGTACGCAAGAGACCCAGTACTTC
TRBJ2-6,-,TRBV29-1,TRBD1,CSVSGQGSSGANVLTF,TGCAGCGTTTCGGGACAGGGGAGCTCTGGGGCCAACGTCCTGACTTTC
TRBJ1-2,many,TRBV9,TRBD1,CASSVAGDRGHGYTF,TGTGCCAGCAGCGTAGCTGGAGACAGGGGGCATGGCTACACCTTC
TRBJ2-3,few,TRBV2,-,CASIRLITDTQYF,TGTGCCAGCATCCGGCTTATAACAGATACGCAGTATTTT
TRBJ1-6,-,TRBV20-1,-,CSAIGLYATSSPLHF,TGCAGCGCCATAGGCCTATACGCAACAAGTTCACCCCTCCACTTT
TRBJ1-6,-,TRBV20-1,TRBD1,CSAGQGIRSPLHF,TGCAGTGCTGGACAGGGAATACGCTCACCCCTCCACTTT
TRBJ2-7,many,TRBV14,-,CASSQVPGEQYF,TGTGCCAGCAGCCAAGTCCCGGGGGAGCAGTACTTC
TRBJ1-1,once,TRBV7-9,-,CASWGQGNTEAFF,TGTGCCAGCTGGGGGCAGGGGAACACTGAAGCTTTCTTT
TRBJ1-5,-,TRBV25-1,-,CASSLSVLRQGGDQPQHF,TGTGCCAGCAGTTTATCAGTCCTCCGGCAGGGTGGGGATCAGCCCCAGCATTTT
TRBJ2-7,-,TRBV6-1,TRBD1,CANEKGAGAWEQYF,TGTGCCAACGAAAAGGGGGCCGGGGCATGGGAGCAGTACTTC
TRBJ1-4,few,TRBV6-5,TRBD1,CASSTGTGAEKLFF,TGTGCCAGCAGTACCGGGACAGGGGCTGAAAAACTGTTTTTT
TRBJ1-1,many,TRBV7-9,-,CASSFAGKTTEAFF,TGTGCCAGCAGCTTCGCGGGGAAGACCACTGAAGCTTTCTTT
TRBJ2-5,-,TRBV7-8,TRBD2,CASSDGTSAKTQYF,TGTGCCAGCAGCGACGGGACTAGCGCAAAGACCCAGTACTTC
TRBJ2-7,many,TRBV6-6,TRBD2,CASTGTSGDSYEQYF,TGTGCCAGCACCGGGACTAGCGGGGATTCCTACGAGCAGTACTTC
TRBJ2-7,-,TRBV5-6,TRBD1,CAWDRDNEQYF,TGTGCCTGGGACAGGGACAATGAGCAGTACTTC
TRBJ2-7,-,TRBV29-1,-,CSRRPGLEQYF,TGCAGCCGAAGACCGGGGCTCGAGCAGTACTTC
TRBJ1-4,many,TRBV10-3,-,CAISDGEKLFF,TGTGCCATCAGTGATGGGGAAAAACTGTTTTTT
TRBJ1-1,-,TRBV7-9,-,CASSSRDGNTEAFF,TGTGCCAGCAGCTCCCGGGACGGAAACACTGAAGCTTTCTTT
TRBJ1-1,-,TRBV25-1,-,CASSPTGQGVNTEAFF,TGTGCCAGCTCCCCCACGGGCCAGGGAGTGAACACTGAAGCTTTCTTT
TRBJ2-6,few,TRBV11-1,-,CASSRTDSGANVLTF,TGTGCCAGCAGCCGCACCGACTCTGGGGCCAACGTCCTGACTTTC
TRBJ1-5,few,TRBV6-5,-,CASSQGPENQPQHF,TGTGCCAGCAGCCAAGGGCCGGAGAATCAGCCCCAGCATTTT
TRBJ1-1,many,TRBV5-5,-,CASSFWAANTEAFF,TGTGCCAGCAGCTTCTGGGCGGCGAACACTGAAGCTTTCTTT
TRBJ2-1,-,TRBV19,-,CASSLLSLAYNEQFF,TGTGCCAGTAGTCTCTTGAGCTTGGCCTACAATGAGCAGTTCTTC
TRBJ2-7,-,TRBV25-1,TRBD2,CASSAPGGTYEQYF,TGTGCCAGCAGTGCTCCGGGAGGAACCTACGAGCAGTACTTC
TRBJ1-1,-,TRBV4-2,-,CASSQVRDIGGNTEAFF,TGTGCCAGCAGCCAAGTCCGGGACATAGGAGGGAACACTGAAGCTTTCTTT
TRBJ2-7,many,TRBV7-2,-,CASSLRELPSYEQYF,TGTGCCAGCAGCTTACGGGAATTGCCATCCTACGAGCAGTACTTC
TRBJ2-1,-,TRBV4-1,-,CASSQTTLASSSYNEQFF,TGCGCCAGCAGCCAAACAACATTAGCGTCGAGCTCCTACAATGAGCAGTTCTTC
TRBJ2-7,many,TRBV12-3/TRBV12-4,-,CASSFKRVWSEQYF,TGTGCCAGCAGTTTTAAGAGGGTCTGGAGCGAGCAGTACTTC
TRBJ2-5,many,TRBV20-1,TRBD1,CSASPMTGRQETQYF,TGCAGTGCTAGCCCTATGACAGGGCGGCAAGAGACCCAGTACTTC
TRBJ1-3,many,TRBV7-9,-,CASSRRSRSGNTIYF,TGTGCCAGCAGCCGGCGGTCCCGCTCTGGAAACACCATATATTTT
TRBJ2-5,-,TRBV29-1,-,CSVDGTADQETQYF,TGCAGCGTGGATGGGACGGCGGACCAAGAGACCCAGTACTTC
TRBJ1-6,many,TRBV13,TRBD1,CASSPPTGAEVKDSPLHF,TGTGCCAGCAGCCCACCGACAGGGGCAGAAGTTAAGGATTCACCCCTCCACTTT
TRBJ2-5,-,TRBV4-2,TRBD2,CASSQDGDSGAETQYF,TGTGCCAGCAGCCAAGATGGGGATAGCGGGGCGGAGACCCAGTACTTC
TRBJ1-4,-,TRBV10-1,-,CASSENIPRGEKLFF,TGCGCCAGCAGTGAGAACATCCCACGGGGGGAAAAACTGTTTTTT
TRBJ1-1,-,TRBV25-1,-,CASRNAGGMGAFF,TGTGCCAGCAGGAACGCCGGGGGAATGGGAGCTTTCTTT
TRBJ2-6,-,TRBV2,TRBD1,CASSRTGGARANVLTF,TGTGCCAGCAGTCGGACAGGGGGGGCTAGGGCCAACGTCCTGACTTTC
TRBJ2-2,-,TRBV20-1,TRBD2,CSAIITGTSGGGELFF,TGCAGTGCTATCATAACCGGGACTAGCGGGGGGGGTGAGCTGTTTTTT